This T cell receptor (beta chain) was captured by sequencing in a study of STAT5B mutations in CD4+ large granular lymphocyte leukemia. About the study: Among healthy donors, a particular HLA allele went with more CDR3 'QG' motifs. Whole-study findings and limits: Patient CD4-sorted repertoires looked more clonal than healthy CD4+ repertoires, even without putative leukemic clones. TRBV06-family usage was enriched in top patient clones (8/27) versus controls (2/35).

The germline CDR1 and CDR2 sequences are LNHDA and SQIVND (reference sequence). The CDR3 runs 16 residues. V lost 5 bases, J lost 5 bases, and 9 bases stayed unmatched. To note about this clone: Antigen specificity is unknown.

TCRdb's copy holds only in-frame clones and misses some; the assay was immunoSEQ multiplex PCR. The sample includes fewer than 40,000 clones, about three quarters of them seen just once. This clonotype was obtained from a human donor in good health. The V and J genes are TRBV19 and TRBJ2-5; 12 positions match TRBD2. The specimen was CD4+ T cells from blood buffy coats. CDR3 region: CASSGGTSGLGETQYF. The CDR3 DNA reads TGTGCCAGTAGTGGGGGGACTAGCGGGCTTGGGGAGACCCAGTACTTC.